This entry concerns a single TCR beta chain. Antigen specificity is unknown. The data derive from a study of graft-versus-host responses after intestinal transplantation. Study information: Induction with anti-thymocyte globulin, then tacrolimus and steroids for three to four years, was given to all recipients.

Assay: immunoSEQ multiplex PCR; the TCRdb copy retains only in-frame clones and omits some. The table records about 90,000 clones, around four fifths of them present only once. Germline V gene lookup returns CDR1 SNHLY and CDR2 FYNNEI. The length of the CDR3 is 14 residues. Trimming cost V 11 bases and J 5 bases; bases outside gene matches: 11. The study, taken as a whole, reports: Recipient-marrow GvH clones were detected, some having first appeared in ileum or blood. Some patients had graft-donor T cell macrochimerism. In their allografts, the ratios of graft-versus-host to host-versus-graft T cell clones were high.

The rearrangement joins TRBV2 to TRBJ2-3, with 9 positions matching TRBD2. This material consisted of unstimulated CD8+ T cells sorted from spleen or lymph node cells, taken before intestinal transplant. This clonotype originated in a human donor who received an intestinal transplant. This chain's CDR3 is CAHLAGANEDTQYF. The CDR3 bases are TGTGCCCACTTAGCGGGGGCCAACGAAGATACGCAGTATTTT.